Listed below are T cell receptor beta chains from one sample, sequenced in a study of CD8+ T cells in alopecia areata. Produced via immunoSEQ multiplex PCR; TCRdb's table is partial and in-frame only. The sample has 160,000 or so clones, roughly 60% seen once; the top ten hold 16%. The sample consisted of CD4+ T cells sorted from blood, taken between weeks 55 and 65, from a patient treated with tofacitinib. The receptors here all came from a human donor with alopecia areata. Each CDR3 is given with its conserved first and last residue. The D gene is left open where the match is weak. Rows give clone size only sometimes, using once, few, many, or a class for an expanded clone.

clone size	V gene	D gene	J gene	CDR3 DNA	CDR3 protein
-	TRBV7-9	-	TRBJ1-3	TGTGCCAGCAGCTGGGACGTCTCTGGAAACACCATATATTTT	CASSWDVSGNTIYF
-	TRBV2	-	TRBJ2-4	TGTGCCAGCAAACAAGGTCTAGCCAAAAACATTCAGTACTTC	CASKQGLAKNIQYF
many	TRBV7-9	-	TRBJ2-3	TGTGCCAGCAGCTTAGTTCTGGGGCTTAGCACAGATACGCAGTATTTT	CASSLVLGLSTDTQYF
-	TRBV4-2	-	TRBJ2-6	TGTGCCAGCAGCCAAGAGTTGGGGACTGGGGCCAACGTCCTGACTTTC	CASSQELGTGANVLTF
-	TRBV15	-	TRBJ2-7	TGTGCCACCAGCAGCAGCGGCACCTACGAGCAGTACTTC	CATSSSGTYEQYF
few	TRBV6-1	-	TRBJ2-2	TGTGCCAGCAGTTTCACCGGGGAGCTGTTTTTT	CASSFTGELFF
-	TRBV20-1	TRBD2	TRBJ2-5	TGCAGTGCCGGGGGGGAGACCCAGTACTTC	CSAGGETQYF
few	TRBV29-1	-	TRBJ2-5	TGCAGCGTAGGCTTAAGACAGGTCCAAGAGACCCAGTACTTC	CSVGLRQVQETQYF
-	TRBV2	-	TRBJ2-6	TGTGCCAGCAGTGAAGGTGACTCTGGGGCCAACGTCCTGACTTTC	CASSEGDSGANVLTF
once	TRBV23-1	-	TRBJ2-5	TGCGCCAGCAGTCAGACAGAAAAAGAAGAGACCCAGTACTTC	CASSQTEKEETQYF
-	TRBV6-5	TRBD1	TRBJ1-2	TGTGCCAGCGGAAGGACAGGGAACTATGGCTACACCTTC	CASGRTGNYGYTF
-	TRBV10-3	-	TRBJ1-2	TGTGCCATCAGTGAGTCGACCCGAGGGATCTATGGCTACACCTTC	CAISESTRGIYGYTF
few	TRBV7-9	-	TRBJ2-7	TGTGCCAGCAGCTTACCACCCGCGGGCGAGCAGTACTTC	CASSLPPAGEQYF
-	TRBV29-1	TRBD1	TRBJ1-2	TGCAGCGCTGGACAGGTCGGAACTTTCTATGGCTACACCTTC	CSAGQVGTFYGYTF
-	TRBV7-9	-	TRBJ1-2	TGTGCCAGCAGCTTAGATGTAGTCTATGGCTACACCTTC	CASSLDVVYGYTF
few	TRBV11-1	-	TRBJ2-7	TGTGCCAGCAGCTTAAGGATTTCCTACGAGCAGTACTTC	CASSLRISYEQYF
-	TRBV4-1	TRBD1	TRBJ1-5	TGCGCCAGCAGCCAGGGTACCGGGACAGGGAATCAGCCCCAGCATTTT	CASSQGTGTGNQPQHF
few	TRBV7-3	-	TRBJ2-2	TGTGCCAGCAGCTTAGGCTGGCCAAACACCGGGGAGCTGTTTTTT	CASSLGWPNTGELFF
-	TRBV7-2	TRBD1	TRBJ1-1	TGTGCCAGCAGGTCCGGGACAGTGAACACTGAAGCTTTCTTT	CASRSGTVNTEAFF
-	TRBV30	TRBD1	TRBJ1-5	TGTGCCTGGAGTTCGACAGGGTCCTTGCCCCAGCATTTT	CAWSSTGSLPQHF
-	TRBV2	TRBD2	TRBJ2-1	TGTGCCAGCAGCCGACTAGCGGCTTCCTACAATGAGCAGTTCTTC	CASSRLAASYNEQFF
-	TRBV5-1	-	TRBJ2-2	TGCGCCAGCAGGAACGAGAACACCGGGGAGCTGTTTTTT	CASRNENTGELFF
-	TRBV27	-	TRBJ1-4	TGTGCCAGCAGTTTATATAGCACTAATGAAAAACTGTTTTTT	CASSLYSTNEKLFF
-	TRBV28	-	TRBJ2-7	TGTGCCAGCGAGGGGAGCTCCTACGAGCAGTACTTC	CASEGSSYEQYF
-	TRBV15	-	TRBJ2-7	TGTGCCACCAGCATTGCGGGGCGCGAGCAGTACTTC	CATSIAGREQYF
-	TRBV15	-	TRBJ2-1	TGTGCCACCAGCGGTAGCTCCTACAATGAGCAGTTCTTC	CATSGSSYNEQFF
-	TRBV19	TRBD1	TRBJ1-2	TGTGCCAGTAGTCCAACGGACAGGGACTACTATGGCTACACCTTC	CASSPTDRDYYGYTF
few	TRBV12-5	-	TRBJ1-1	TGTGCTAGTGGCTCGCCGGGGGCGAACACTGAAGCTTTCTTT	CASGSPGANTEAFF
few	TRBV29-1	-	TRBJ2-5	TGCAGCGTTGGTGAGGGGAGGCAGACCCAGTACTTC	CSVGEGRQTQYF
-	TRBV29-1	-	TRBJ2-2	TGCAGCGTTGAAGGGGACTCCGGGGAGCTGTTTTTT	CSVEGDSGELFF
-	TRBV28	-	TRBJ2-7	TGTGCCAGCAGGACCGGCTCCCCAGGGGACGAGCAGTACTTC	CASRTGSPGDEQYF
-	TRBV6-5	-	TRBJ2-4	TGTGCCAGCCGGACAGCTGAAAACATTCAGTACTTC	CASRTAENIQYF
-	TRBV29-1	-	TRBJ2-1	TGCAGCGTTCAAAGAACAGGGATGGGCTACAATGAGCAGTTCTTC	CSVQRTGMGYNEQFF
many	TRBV12-5	-	TRBJ2-5	TGTGCTAGTGGTCAGGGAGTCACTCAAGAGACCCAGTACTTC	CASGQGVTQETQYF
-	TRBV7-2	TRBD1	TRBJ2-5	TGTGCCAGCAGCTCCCCCCCAGGGGGTGAGACCCAGTACTTC	CASSSPPGGETQYF
-	TRBV6-1	TRBD1	TRBJ1-1	TGTGCCAGCAGCCTCTACAGGGGGAACACTGAAGCTTTCTTT	CASSLYRGNTEAFF
few	TRBV2	-	TRBJ2-3	TGTGCCAGCAAGAGGACCGCTCTCCCAGATACGCAGTATTTT	CASKRTALPDTQYF
-	TRBV10-3	-	TRBJ1-2	TGTGCCATCAGTAAGGACAGCTATGGCTACACCTTC	CAISKDSYGYTF
few	TRBV6-5	-	TRBJ1-1	TGTGCCAGCAAATCTGCCCAAAGAAACACTGAAGCTTTCTTT	CASKSAQRNTEAFF
few	TRBV7-2	-	TRBJ1-2	TGTGCCAGCAGCTTGACAGGTTATGGCTACACCTTC	CASSLTGYGYTF
-	TRBV5-1	-	TRBJ2-3	TGCGCCAGCAGCCGGGGAGAGGGAGATACGCAGTATTTT	CASSRGEGDTQYF
few	TRBV10-3	-	TRBJ2-3	TGTGCCATCAGTGGCGGCAGGACGGCAGATACGCAGTATTTT	CAISGGRTADTQYF